This T cell receptor (beta chain) was found in a study of shared clonotypes between healthy human individuals. Clones were sequenced by immunoSEQ multiplex PCR, and TCRdb holds only the in-frame ones, with some missing. The sample has 2 million to 3 million clones; 93% are singletons. The CDR3 length is 15 residues. Germline CDR1 is PRHDT and CDR2 is FYEKMQ (reference sequence). The specimen was naive CD4+ T cells from PBMCs. Subset in this sample: CD45RA+ positively selected. The clonotype was recovered from a man younger than 35 in good health. Some clones in this sample may be carry-over from other donors' samples. This chain uses TRBV13 with TRBJ2-5; TRBD2 agrees at 9 bases. The J call may not be correct, given that the DNA end is closer to TRBJ2-7. CDR3 residues: CASSSNLAGFYEQYF. Written as DNA, the CDR3 is TGTGCCAGCAGTTCCAATCTAGCGGGATTCTACGAGCAGTACTTC.